The source of this TCR beta chain is a study of blood T cell repertoires in COVID-19. Study overall: Researchers got acute and convalescent COVID-19 samples from the United States, Italy and Spain. In each case, the material was cDNA or gDNA derived from T cells, B-cell-depleted T cells, or PBMCs.

Sequenced by immunoSEQ multiplex PCR; TCRdb stores in-frame clones only, minus some. The data contain tens of thousands of clones, over 65% of them singletons. V lost 7 bases and J lost 7; bases outside the gene matches: 11. Germline CDR1 SQVTM, CDR2 ANQGSEA. This CDR3 spans 14 amino acids. The chain combines TRBV29-1 with TRBJ1-4, with 8 nucleotides matching TRBD1. Input material: peripheral blood. This receptor was identified in a human donor in a cohort sampled during active COVID-19. CDR3 sequence: CSARGDRSFEKLFF. CDR3 nucleotides: TGCAGCGCCCGGGGGGACAGGTCTTTTGAAAAACTGTTTTTT.